These 20 T cell receptor beta chains originate from one sample sequenced in a study of blood T cell repertoires in COVID-19 (dated by TCRdb to the early 2020s). The library relied on the immunoSEQ multiplex PCR assay. What TCRdb holds here is the immuneACCESS table cut down to in-frame rearrangements. Part of the clones is not present; checked against another copy, under half of the missing clones reflect an unresolved V gene, and the others are unexplained. This sample is represented by some 130,000 clones; approximately 90% of them were singletons. The top ten hold 2.5% to 3% of the sample. What was sequenced was peripheral blood. Every receptor here comes from a man aged 60 to 75 with active or convalescent COVID-19.

CDR3 bases: TGTGCCAGCAGCTTAGGTCCCCCTGCGGGGGGGCAAAATGAGCAGTTCTTC. Residues: CASSLGPPAGGQNEQFF. J is TRBJ2-1 and V is TRBV7-3, with 9 bases that match TRBD2. The germline gives CDR1 SGHTA, CDR2 FQGTGA. V gave up 2 bases and J gave up 7 bases; unmatched junction bases: 12. The CDR3 is made up of 17 amino acids.

This clone appeared once. This chain uses TRBV6-5 with TRBJ2-1, with 8 positions matching TRBD2. The CDR3 is made up of 14 amino acids. The germline gives CDR1 MNHEY, CDR2 SVGAGI. With V trimmed by 7 bases and J by 5 bases, 7 bases remained unmatched. CDR3 amino acids: CASTQLAEDNEQFF. The CDR3 region has the DNA TGTGCCAGCACCCAACTAGCGGAAGACAATGAGCAGTTCTTC.

The gene calls are TRBV27 and TRBJ1-5, with 7 bases that match TRBD1. The CDR3 consists of 16 residues. The V and J ends lost 6 bases and 4 bases, in that order; junction bases with no gene match: 12. Germline V gene data show CDR1 as MNHEY and CDR2 as SMNVEV (reference sequence). CDR3 nucleotides: TGTGCCAGCAGCTTGGGGACAGTCGGTCGGAATCAGCCCCAGCATTTT. As protein: CASSLGTVGRNQPQHF.

The chain joins TRBV10-3 to TRBJ1-2; D not resolved. The CDR3 has 16 amino acids. CDR1 is ENHRY and CDR2 is SYGVKD in the germline V gene. The V gene lost 0 bases and the J gene lost 6 bases, with 17 bases spanning the gap. The CDR3 is CAISESTPGTLHGYTF. The CDR3 coding sequence is TGTGCCATCAGTGAGTCGACGCCGGGAACCCTCCATGGCTACACCTTC.

This sequence joins TRBV2 and TRBJ1-5; weak D call: TRBD1 (5 bases). Germline CDR1 reads SNHLY; CDR2 reads FYNNEI. V shed 2 bases and J shed 7 bases, with 15 bases lying between them. The CDR3 is 15 amino acids. The CDR3, as DNA: TGTGCCAGCAGTGAATTAGGGCAGGGTGGGCAGCCCCAGCATTTT. Its protein product is CASSELGQGGQPQHF.

The V call is TRBV6-7, the J call TRBJ2-3, with 11 bases lining up with TRBD2. TRBV6-7 is marked as an open reading frame, function uncertain. The CDR3 is 14 residues long. Trimming cost V 11 bases and J 4 bases; bases outside gene matches: 8. The DNA for the CDR3 is TGTGCCGGTCGACTAGCGGGGCTGTCAGATACGCAGTATTTT. This codes for CAGRLAGLSDTQYF.

The V and J genes are TRBV9 and TRBJ2-2; TRBD2 aligns across 16 bases. This CDR3 region has 18 residues. Germline V gene data show CDR1 as SGDLS and CDR2 as YYNGEE. The J segment lost 4 bases and the V segment lost 2 bases, leaving 5 bases of the junction unmatched. CDR3 in amino acids: CASSVGTSGGAGTGELFF. The DNA for the CDR3 is TGTGCCAGCAGCGTTGGGACTAGCGGGGGGGCTGGCACCGGGGAGCTGTTTTTT.

This chain joins TRBV21-1 and TRBJ2-7; TRBD2 is the table's D call, not checked against the DNA. TRBV21-1 is a listed pseudogene. There are 23 residues in the CDR3. The CDR3 here is CASSKAQTLGGRHGRARRGEQYF. CDR3 nucleotides: TGTGCCAGCAGCAAAGCGCAGACCTTAGGAGGCCGGCACGGGAGGGCGAGGAGGGGCGAGCAGTACTTC.

The chain recombines TRBV5-4 with TRBJ1-1, with D possibly matching TRBD1 (5 bases). Trimming took 1 base from V and 3 from J, leaving 16 bases between them. The CDR3 spans 16 residues. Germline values: CDR1 SGHNT, CDR2 YYREEE (reference sequence). CDR3 loop: CASSLPPRGGDTEAFF. Written as DNA, the CDR3 is TGTGCCAGCAGCTTGCCCCCCCGGGGGGGGGACACTGAAGCTTTCTTT. The variable domain in full, with the rest retrieved from reference TRBV5-4 and TRBJ1-1, is ETGVTQSPTHLIKTRGQQVTLRCSSQSGHNTVSWYQQALGQGPQFIFQYYREEENGRGNFPPRFSGLQFPNYSSELNVNALELDDSALYLCASSLPPRGGDTEAFFGQGTRLTVV.

The chain combines TRBV14 with TRBJ2-7; 8 nucleotides line up with TRBD2. The junction had 7 bases not matched to a gene; V was cut back by 4 bases and J by 2 bases. Germline V gene sequence: CDR1 SGHDN, CDR2 FVKESK. The CDR3 runs 15 residues. CDR3: CASSRLGLAPYEQYF. As DNA, the CDR3 is TGTGCCAGCAGCCGACTCGGACTAGCCCCCTACGAGCAGTACTTC. Supplemented by reference TRBV14 and TRBJ2-7, the full variable domain reads EAGVTQFPSHSVIEKGQTVTLRCDPISGHDNLYWYRRVMGKEIKFLLHFVKESKQDESGMPNNRFLAERTGGTYSTLKVQPAELEDSGVYFCASSRLGLAPYEQYFGPGTRLTVT.

This clone came up once. J is TRBJ2-7 and V is TRBV10-3; D is perhaps TRBD1 (6 bases). The germline V gene encodes CDR1 ENHRY and CDR2 SYGVKD. Trimming removed 5 bases from V and 2 bases from J, with 10 bases in between. CDR3 length: 13 amino acids. DNA for the CDR3: TGTGCCATCAGTAGGGGGAGCGCCTACGAGCAGTACTTC. Encoded protein: CAISRGSAYEQYF.

The rearrangement uses TRBV2 and TRBJ1-2; D is unresolved. The V end lost 6 bases, the J end lost 6 bases, and 8 bases lay between the germline ends. Germline CDR1 reads SNHLY; CDR2 reads FYNNEI. There are 11 residues in the CDR3. CDR3 sequence (DNA): TGTGCCAGCAGCCCCACAGATGGCTACACCTTC. Its translation is CASSPTDGYTF.

This chain links TRBV29-1 with TRBJ2-1, with 7 bases lining up with TRBD2. The CDR3 consists of 14 residues. CDR1 is SQVTM and CDR2 is ANQGSEA in the germline V gene. J lost 6 bases, V lost 6 bases, and 11 bases had no gene match. The CDR3 here is CSVRRTSAGNEQFF. For the CDR3, the DNA is TGCAGCGTCCGACGAACTAGCGCGGGCAATGAGCAGTTCTTC.

The chain couples TRBV3-1 (or the pseudogene TRBV3-2) to TRBJ1-5; D may be TRBD1 (6 bases). Per germline, CDR1 LGHDT and CDR2 YNNKEL (reference sequence). The CDR3 sequence is 13 residues long. V dropped 3 bases and J dropped 4 bases, with 7 bases sitting between them. CDR3 loop: CASSQGANQPQHF. CDR3 bases: TGTGCCAGCAGCCAGGGGGCTAATCAGCCCCAGCATTTT.

The chain carries TRBV19 and TRBJ2-1; TRBD1 matches 8 bases. Per the germline V gene, CDR1 is LNHDA and CDR2 is SQIVND (reference sequence). The CDR3 contains 15 residues. Trimming cost V 3 bases and J 9 bases; bases outside gene matches: 10. Here the CDR3 DNA reads TGTGCCAGTAGTATCGGCGACAGGGGTTTGGGTGAGCAGTTCTTC. Translated: CASSIGDRGLGEQFF.

This clone was found a few times. This chain uses TRBV11-2 with TRBJ1-3; D remains unclear. CDR1 is SGHAT and CDR2 is FQNNGV in the germline V gene. The length of the CDR3 is 16 residues. V lost 5 bases, J lost 0 bases, and 14 bases lay in between. CDR3: CASSPPSTHSGNTIYF. The CDR3 coding sequence is TGTGCCAGCAGCCCGCCAAGTACTCACTCTGGAAACACCATATATTTT.

The V and J genes are TRBV11-2 and TRBJ2-7; tentative D call: TRBD2 (7 bases). The CDR3 spans 17 residues. The V end was cut by 2 bases, the J end by 4 bases, with 21 bases between. The V gene's germline CDR1 is SGHAT and CDR2 FQNNGV. Here the CDR3 reads CASSLNNPRGAGYEQYF. CDR3 in DNA: TGTGCCAGCAGCTTAAATAACCCCCGGGGGGCGGGTTACGAGCAGTACTTC.

This clone was detected once. The chain uses TRBV10-3 and TRBJ1-6, with D hard to call. The CDR3 totals 15 residues. V lost 2 bases, J lost 5 bases, and 10 bases lay in between. Germline loops: CDR1 ENHRY, CDR2 SYGVKD. In DNA, the CDR3 is TGTGCCATCAGTGAGGCGGCACTGCATAATTCACCCCTCCACTTT. Translation gives CAISEAALHNSPLHF.

The sample holds a few counts of this clone. The chain employs TRBV29-1 and TRBJ1-2; D not certain. The V end lost 4 bases, the J end lost 0 bases, and 6 bases lay between the germline ends. The CDR3 covers 12 residues. Germline loops: CDR1 SQVTM, CDR2 ANQGSEA. CDR3 protein: CSVARANYGYTF. The DNA of the CDR3 is TGCAGCGTTGCGCGAGCTAACTATGGCTACACCTTC.

The chain is built from TRBV19 and TRBJ1-2, with TRBD1 as a possible D gene (6 bases). Germline-derived CDR1 and CDR2 are LNHDA and SQIVND (reference sequence). V was trimmed by 5 bases and J by 6 bases, leaving 19 bases between them. The CDR3 is 15 residues long. CDR3 amino acids: CASSSLTRGRDGYTF. CDR3 DNA: TGTGCCAGTAGTTCACTGACCAGGGGACGAGATGGCTACACCTTC.